These T cell receptor beta chains were read from a single sample in a study of shared clonotypes between healthy human individuals. The protocol was immunoSEQ multiplex PCR, while the TCRdb copy is restricted to in-frame clones and leaves out a portion. The data show about 2.3 million clones, 85% to 95% seen once. Sequenced: naive CD4+ T cells from PBMCs. Receptors were obtained from a man aged 18 to 29 in good health. Some clones in this sample may be carry-over from other donors' samples. The CDR3 runs from the conserved cysteine through the conserved F or W. Fields, in order: V gene, clone size, CDR3 length, J gene, D gene, CDR3 protein, CDR3 DNA. D genes are given only for firm matches. For some rows the clone size is stated as once, few or many, or as a class when expanded; others skip it.

v_gene: TRBV6-4; abundance: .; len: 15; j_gene: TRBJ2-3; d_gene: TRBD2; CDR3aa: CASSETSGRADTQYF; CDR3nt: TGTGCCAGCAGTGAAACTAGCGGGAGGGCAGATACGCAGTATTTT
v_gene: TRBV28; abundance: .; len: 17; j_gene: TRBJ1-5; d_gene: .; CDR3aa: CASSLNGALWSNQPQHF; CDR3nt: TGTGCCAGCAGTTTAAACGGGGCTCTCTGGAGCAATCAGCCCCAGCATTTT
v_gene: TRBV5-4; abundance: .; len: 15; j_gene: TRBJ2-5; d_gene: .; CDR3aa: CASSLFTALQETQYF; CDR3nt: TGTGCCAGCAGCTTGTTTACGGCGCTCCAAGAGACCCAGTACTTC
v_gene: TRBV18; abundance: .; len: 14; j_gene: TRBJ2-2; d_gene: .; CDR3aa: CASSPQRPTGELFF; CDR3nt: TGTGCCAGCTCACCACAAAGACCAACCGGGGAGCTGTTTTTT
v_gene: TRBV5-4; abundance: .; len: 16; j_gene: TRBJ1-3; d_gene: .; CDR3aa: CASGLVGRGGGNTIYF; CDR3nt: TGTGCCAGCGGACTGGTGGGCAGGGGAGGAGGAAACACCATATATTTT
v_gene: TRBV5-1; abundance: .; len: 17; j_gene: TRBJ1-2; d_gene: .; CDR3aa: CASSLPGGTNSNYGYTF; CDR3nt: TGCGCCAGCAGTCTCCCGGGGGGTACCAATTCCAACTATGGCTACACCTTC
v_gene: TRBV5-1; abundance: .; len: 17; j_gene: TRBJ2-2; d_gene: TRBD2; CDR3aa: CASSPSSGITNTGELFF; CDR3nt: TGCGCCAGCTCTCCAAGTAGCGGGATTACGAACACCGGGGAGCTGTTTTTT
v_gene: TRBV18; abundance: .; len: 16; j_gene: TRBJ1-2; d_gene: TRBD1; CDR3aa: CASSPATGNSNYGYTF; CDR3nt: TGTGCCAGCTCCCCCGCGACAGGGAACTCTAACTATGGCTACACCTTC
v_gene: TRBV7-9; abundance: .; len: 16; j_gene: TRBJ2-1; d_gene: TRBD1; CDR3aa: CASSYGQGPLYNEQFF; CDR3nt: TGTGCCAGCAGCTACGGACAGGGGCCTCTGTACAATGAGCAGTTCTTC
v_gene: TRBV20-1; abundance: .; len: 11; j_gene: TRBJ2-7; d_gene: .; CDR3aa: CSASRRGPQYF; CDR3nt: TGCAGTGCGTCGCGCCGTGGCCCGCAGTACTTC
v_gene: TRBV7-3; abundance: .; len: 13; j_gene: TRBJ2-1; d_gene: .; CDR3aa: CASSLSPGNEQFF; CDR3nt: TGTGCCAGCAGCTTATCTCCGGGGAATGAGCAGTTCTTC
v_gene: TRBV5-1; abundance: .; len: 14; j_gene: TRBJ1-4; d_gene: .; CDR3aa: CASSRGNSNEKLFF; CDR3nt: TGCGCCAGCAGCCGCGGAAATTCTAATGAAAAACTGTTTTTT
v_gene: TRBV29-1; abundance: .; len: 13; j_gene: TRBJ2-6; d_gene: .; CDR3aa: CSVGSSGANVLTF; CDR3nt: TGCAGCGTTGGGTCCTCTGGGGCCAACGTCCTGACTTTC
v_gene: TRBV6-5; abundance: .; len: 14; j_gene: TRBJ1-3; d_gene: .; CDR3aa: CASREGSSGNTIYF; CDR3nt: TGTGCCAGCAGGGAGGGCAGCTCTGGAAACACCATATATTTT
v_gene: TRBV4-3; abundance: .; len: 15; j_gene: TRBJ2-3; d_gene: .; CDR3aa: CASSQDVRRTDTQYF; CDR3nt: TGCGCCAGCAGCCAAGATGTGCGGCGGACAGATACGCAGTATTTT
v_gene: TRBV10-2; abundance: .; len: 17; j_gene: TRBJ2-6; d_gene: TRBD2; CDR3aa: CASSTSGSLLGANVLTF; CDR3nt: TGCGCCAGCAGTACTAGCGGGAGTCTACTGGGGGCCAACGTCCTGACTTTC
v_gene: TRBV5-1; abundance: .; len: 15; j_gene: TRBJ1-2; d_gene: .; CDR3aa: CASSQGGRGNYGYTF; CDR3nt: TGCGCCAGCAGCCAAGGGGGGAGAGGGAACTATGGCTACACCTTC
v_gene: TRBV4-2; abundance: .; len: 13; j_gene: TRBJ2-7; d_gene: TRBD2; CDR3aa: CASSQTGGAEQYF; CDR3nt: TGTGCCAGCAGCCAGACGGGGGGTGCCGAGCAGTACTTC
v_gene: TRBV5-1; abundance: .; len: 14; j_gene: TRBJ1-2; d_gene: .; CDR3aa: CASSLQGQFYGYTF; CDR3nt: TGCGCCAGCAGCTTGCAAGGACAGTTCTATGGCTACACCTTC
v_gene: TRBV11-1; abundance: .; len: 12; j_gene: TRBJ2-1; d_gene: .; CDR3aa: CASSLGEGLSVF; CDR3nt: TGTGCCAGCAGCTTAGGCGAGGGACTCTCGGTCTTC
v_gene: TRBV13; abundance: .; len: 14; j_gene: TRBJ2-3; d_gene: .; CDR3aa: CASLARGGADTQYF; CDR3nt: TGTGCCAGCCTTGCGAGGGGCGGCGCAGATACGCAGTATTTT
v_gene: TRBV10-3; abundance: .; len: 14; j_gene: TRBJ1-4; d_gene: TRBD1; CDR3aa: CAISWDRSNEKLFF; CDR3nt: TGTGCCATCAGTTGGGACAGGTCTAATGAAAAACTGTTTTTT
v_gene: TRBV7-2; abundance: .; len: 14; j_gene: TRBJ2-3; d_gene: .; CDR3aa: CASSFDPSDSTQYF; CDR3nt: TGTGCCAGCAGCTTTGACCCTAGCGACTCTACGCAGTATTTT
v_gene: TRBV5-5; abundance: .; len: 12; j_gene: TRBJ2-1; d_gene: TRBD2; CDR3aa: CASSLSPSGEFF; CDR3nt: TGTGCCAGCAGCTTGTCCCCTAGCGGAGAGTTCTTC
v_gene: TRBV9; abundance: .; len: 14; j_gene: TRBJ2-7; d_gene: .; CDR3aa: CASSPRTATYEQYF; CDR3nt: TGTGCCAGCAGCCCACGGACAGCCACCTACGAGCAGTACTTC
v_gene: TRBV7-2; abundance: .; len: 16; j_gene: TRBJ2-7; d_gene: .; CDR3aa: CASSLMDQATTYEQYF; CDR3nt: TGTGCCAGCAGCCTTATGGATCAGGCGACAACTTACGAGCAGTACTTC
v_gene: TRBV4-1; abundance: once; len: 15; j_gene: TRBJ1-1; d_gene: .; CDR3aa: CASSQRIKGYTEAFF; CDR3nt: TGCGCCAGCAGCCAACGGATCAAGGGGTACACTGAAGCTTTCTTT
v_gene: TRBV27; abundance: .; len: 15; j_gene: TRBJ2-6; d_gene: TRBD1; CDR3aa: CASSMQGAGANVLTF; CDR3nt: TGTGCCAGCAGTATGCAGGGGGCTGGGGCCAACGTCCTGACTTTC
v_gene: TRBV11-2; abundance: .; len: 14; j_gene: TRBJ1-3; d_gene: TRBD1; CDR3aa: CASSPLTGLNTIYF; CDR3nt: TGTGCCAGCAGCCCGTTGACAGGGCTAAACACCATATATTTT
v_gene: TRBV12-5; abundance: .; len: 16; j_gene: TRBJ2-2; d_gene: .; CDR3aa: CASGFLWAGNTGELFF; CDR3nt: TGTGCTAGTGGTTTCCTCTGGGCAGGGAATACCGGGGAGCTGTTTTTT
v_gene: TRBV28; abundance: once; len: 14; j_gene: TRBJ2-2; d_gene: TRBD1; CDR3aa: CASRTGGRTGELFF; CDR3nt: TGTGCCAGCCGGACAGGGGGAAGGACCGGGGAGCTGTTTTTT
v_gene: TRBV5-6; abundance: .; len: 15; j_gene: TRBJ2-1; d_gene: .; CDR3aa: CASSLEGRTGNEQFF; CDR3nt: TGTGCCAGCAGCTTGGAGGGGAGGACAGGCAATGAGCAGTTCTTC
v_gene: TRBV7-3; abundance: .; len: 14; j_gene: TRBJ2-1; d_gene: TRBD1; CDR3aa: CASSSRGLGNEQFF; CDR3nt: TGTGCCAGCAGCTCCAGGGGGCTGGGCAATGAGCAGTTCTTC
v_gene: TRBV6-6; abundance: .; len: 13; j_gene: TRBJ2-5; d_gene: .; CDR3aa: CASSYSGQETQYF; CDR3nt: TGTGCCAGCAGTTACTCGGGGCAAGAGACCCAGTACTTC
v_gene: TRBV6-1; abundance: .; len: 14; j_gene: TRBJ2-1; d_gene: TRBD2; CDR3aa: CASSLAGGSNEQFF; CDR3nt: TGTGCCAGCAGCCTAGCGGGAGGATCTAATGAGCAGTTCTTC
v_gene: TRBV9; abundance: .; len: 14; j_gene: TRBJ1-1; d_gene: TRBD1; CDR3aa: CASSATGGNTEAFF; CDR3nt: TGTGCCAGCAGCGCGACAGGGGGCAACACTGAAGCTTTCTTT
v_gene: TRBV7-8; abundance: .; len: 17; j_gene: TRBJ2-7; d_gene: TRBD2; CDR3aa: CASRAGLAGTLLLEQYF; CDR3nt: TGTGCCAGCCGGGCGGGACTAGCGGGAACTCTTCTTCTCGAGCAGTACTTC
v_gene: TRBV18; abundance: .; len: 16; j_gene: TRBJ2-5; d_gene: .; CDR3aa: CASSFIPMGGTETQYF; CDR3nt: TGTGCCAGCTCATTCATCCCCATGGGCGGCACAGAGACCCAGTACTTC
v_gene: TRBV18; abundance: .; len: 15; j_gene: TRBJ2-5; d_gene: TRBD2; CDR3aa: CASSPRLAGVETQYF; CDR3nt: TGTGCCAGCTCACCCCGGCTAGCGGGAGTTGAGACCCAGTACTTC
v_gene: TRBV7-9; abundance: .; len: 16; j_gene: TRBJ1-3; d_gene: .; CDR3aa: CASSDPGDTSGNTIYF; CDR3nt: TGTGCCAGCAGCGACCCCGGGGATACTTCTGGAAACACCATATATTTT
v_gene: TRBV9; abundance: .; len: 14; j_gene: TRBJ1-1; d_gene: .; CDR3aa: CASSEWGRGREAFF; CDR3nt: TGTGCCAGCAGCGAATGGGGTAGGGGCCGTGAAGCTTTCTTT
v_gene: TRBV6-1; abundance: once; len: 16; j_gene: TRBJ1-4; d_gene: .; CDR3aa: CASSEALQTYNEKLFF; CDR3nt: TGTGCCAGCAGTGAAGCGCTGCAGACATATAATGAAAAACTGTTTTTT
v_gene: TRBV7-2; abundance: .; len: 14; j_gene: TRBJ2-3; d_gene: .; CDR3aa: CASSLARASDTQYF; CDR3nt: TGTGCCAGCAGCTTAGCCAGAGCCTCAGATACGCAGTATTTT
v_gene: TRBV19; abundance: .; len: 15; j_gene: TRBJ2-7; d_gene: TRBD2; CDR3aa: CASSIGLAGAIEQYF; CDR3nt: TGTGCCAGTAGTATAGGACTAGCGGGAGCTATCGAGCAGTACTTC
v_gene: TRBV29-1; abundance: .; len: 13; j_gene: TRBJ2-3; d_gene: .; CDR3aa: CSVESKYTDTQYF; CDR3nt: TGCAGCGTTGAGTCCAAATACACAGATACGCAGTATTTT